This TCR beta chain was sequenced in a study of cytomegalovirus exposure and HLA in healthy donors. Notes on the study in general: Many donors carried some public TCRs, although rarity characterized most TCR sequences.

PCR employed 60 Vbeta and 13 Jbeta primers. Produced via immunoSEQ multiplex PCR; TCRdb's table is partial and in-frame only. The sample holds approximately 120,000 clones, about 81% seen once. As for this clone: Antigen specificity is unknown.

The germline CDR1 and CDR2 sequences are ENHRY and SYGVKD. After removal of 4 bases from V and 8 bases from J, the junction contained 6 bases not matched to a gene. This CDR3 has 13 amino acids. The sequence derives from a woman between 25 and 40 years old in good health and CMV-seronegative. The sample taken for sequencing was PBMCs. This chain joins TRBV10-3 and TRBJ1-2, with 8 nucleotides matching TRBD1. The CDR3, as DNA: TGTGCCATCAGTGGGACAGGGCGGGAGGGCTACACCTTC. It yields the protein CAISGTGREGYTF.